This TCR beta chain derives from a study of a mutant IDH1 vaccine in newly diagnosed glioma. Study-wide background: Vaccines were first given 4-6 weeks after radiotherapy alone, or with temozolomide cycles. Standard pretreatment was either radiotherapy, temozolomide, or, for most, radiochemotherapy with temozolomide.

Remarks on this clone: Its matching antigen is unknown.

Findings and limits, study-wide: A vaccine-induced immune response developed in roughly 93% of the patients.

Repertoires were generated with immunoSEQ multiplex PCR, while TCRdb's copy carries only in-frame clones and drops some. The sample contains approximately 24,000 clones, 70% to 80% of which appear only once. Time point noted: week 11, during vaccination. Mutant IDH1 20-mer peptide, at 300 ug, made up each vaccine dose, with topical imiquimod. Donors had new WHO grade 3 or 4 IDH1-mutant, ATRX-lost astrocytomas. Germline assignment: CDR1 SGHDN and CDR2 FVKESK. This CDR3 is built from 17 residues. Trimming removed 0 bases at V and 0 bases at J, with 12 bases between. This chain connects TRBV14 to TRBJ1-5; D remains ambiguous. The TCR comes from a woman aged 18-30 years with glioma. The sequencing used PBMCs, collected from a glioma patient whose treatment included an IDH1 peptide vaccine. The CDR3 loop is CASSQEYGLRSNQPQHF. The CDR3 nucleotides are TGTGCCAGCAGCCAAGAATACGGTTTACGTAGCAATCAGCCCCAGCATTTT.